Each of the 8 T cell receptor beta chains below was sequenced from the same sample in a study of cytomegalovirus exposure and HLA in healthy donors. The PCR used 60 Vbeta and 13 Jbeta primers. TCRdb keeps only in-frame clones here, not all; method: immunoSEQ multiplex PCR. Here the sample spans about 150,000 clones, roughly 79% being singletons. The material sequenced was PBMCs. These receptors originate from a middle-aged man in good health and CMV-seronegative.

The chain has TRBV2 and TRBJ1-2, with TRBD1 identical over 8 bases. V gave up 6 bases and J gave up 3 bases; unmatched junction bases: 6. CDR1 SNHLY and CDR2 FYNNEI come from the germline V gene. The CDR3 extends over 14 amino acids. CDR3: CASSKDREYYGYTF. CDR3 coding DNA: TGTGCCAGCAGCAAGGACAGGGAGTACTATGGCTACACCTTC.

In the case of this clone: At one of its ends the junction is not consistent with the germline gene, which may arise from a read error. V is TRBV2 and J is TRBJ2-4; weak D call: TRBD1 (6 bases). Germline values: CDR1 SNHLY, CDR2 FYNNEI. CDR3 size: 15 residues. As DNA, the CDR3 is TGTGCCAGCAGTGAGGAAGGACAGATGTTGAACAGTCAGTACTTC. Protein sequence: CASSEEGQMLNSQYF. Combining the CDR3 with reference TRBV2 and TRBJ2-4 gives the whole variable domain EPEVTQTPSHQVTQMGQEVILRCVPISNHLYFYWYRQILGQKVEFLVSFYNNEISEKSEIFDDQFSVERPDGSNFTLKIRSTKLEDSAMYFCASSEEGQMLNSQYFGAGTRLSVL.

The chain links TRBV27 to TRBJ2-7; 9 bases align to TRBD1. CDR1 is MNHEY and CDR2 is SMNVEV in the germline V gene (reference sequence). J was trimmed by 2 bases and V by 5 bases; bases with no gene match: 7. The CDR3 length is 15 residues. In DNA form, the CDR3 reads TGTGCCAGCAGTCGCACGACAGGGGGGGCCTACGAGCAGTACTTC. Protein sequence: CASSRTTGGAYEQYF.

This chain uses TRBV28 with TRBJ1-5; 12 bases are shared with TRBD1. The CDR3 totals 14 residues. With V trimmed by 5 bases and J by 7 bases, 3 bases remained unmatched. Germline values: CDR1 MDHEN, CDR2 SYDVKM. Written as DNA, the CDR3 is TGTGCCAGCAGTGTGGGACAGGGGGCACAGCCCCAGCATTTT. It is translated as CASSVGQGAQPQHF.

The chain uses TRBV19 and TRBJ1-5; 9 nucleotides agree with TRBD1. Germline V lookup: CDR1 LNHDA, CDR2 SQIVND (reference sequence). The CDR3 has 15 residues. Trimming cost V 6 bases and J 0 bases; bases outside gene matches: 3. The CDR3 nucleotides read TGTGCCAGTAGCCGGACAGGGGATAGCAATCAGCCCCAGCATTTT. This translates into CASSRTGDSNQPQHF.

V gene TRBV5-6 combines with J gene TRBJ2-7; 7 nucleotides align to TRBD1. The CDR3 spans 16 residues. CDR1 and CDR2 from the germline V gene are SGHDT and YYEEEE. The V and J ends lost 0 bases and 3 bases, in that order; junction bases with no gene match: 9. Written as DNA, the CDR3 is TGTGCCAGCAGCTTGGGGGAGTGGGACAGTGGCTACGAGCAGTACTTC. Its protein is CASSLGEWDSGYEQYF.

This chain links TRBV19 with TRBJ2-3, with 7 bases aligning to TRBD1. The CDR3 spans 16 residues. Germline values: CDR1 LNHDA, CDR2 SQIVND (reference sequence). Trimming at V came to 1 base and at J to 2 bases, leaving 6 bases not matched to a gene. The CDR3 DNA follows: TGTGCCAGTAGTATAGGAGCAGGGGGTAACACAGATACGCAGTATTTT. Residues: CASSIGAGGNTDTQYF.

This rearrangement joins TRBV5-6 to TRBJ2-2, with D perhaps matching TRBD2 (5 bases). Trimming cost V 1 base and J 6 bases, with 16 bases left between them. Germline loops: CDR1 SGHDT, CDR2 YYEEEE. CDR3 length: 16 residues. Here the CDR3 reads CASSLKGWRAPGELFF. The CDR3 coding sequence is TGTGCCAGCAGCTTGAAGGGTTGGCGGGCTCCCGGGGAGCTGTTTTTT.